The rows below give T cell receptor beta chains drawn from one sample of a study of cytomegalovirus exposure and HLA in healthy donors. Libraries were prepared by immunoSEQ multiplex PCR; TCRdb keeps only in-frame clonotypes and omits some of them. The table has over 150,000 clones, 68% seen once; the top ten hold 1.1% to 1.5%. Sequencing used PBMCs. Every receptor here comes from a middle-aged man in good health and CMV-seronegative. Each CDR3 is given with its conserved first and last residue. D genes are given only for firm matches. The size entry is marked missing in some rows and otherwise reads once, few, many or a size class.

V gene: TRBV29-1; D gene: NA; clone size: NA; J gene: TRBJ1-5; CDR3 DNA: TGCAGCGTGGGGCACAGGAATCAGCCCCAGCATTTT; CDR3 protein: CSVGHRNQPQHF
V gene: TRBV7-8; D gene: NA; clone size: NA; J gene: TRBJ2-3; CDR3 DNA: TGTGCCAGCAGCTTACTAGCTGGCACAGATACGCAGTATTTT; CDR3 protein: CASSLLAGTDTQYF
V gene: TRBV27; D gene: NA; clone size: NA; J gene: TRBJ1-1; CDR3 DNA: TGTGCCAGCAGTTTATGGGGGCCTAATGAAGCTTTCTTT; CDR3 protein: CASSLWGPNEAFF
V gene: TRBV20-1; D gene: NA; clone size: NA; J gene: TRBJ2-7; CDR3 DNA: TGCAGTGCTAGTTACTACGAGCAGTACTTC; CDR3 protein: CSASYYEQYF
V gene: TRBV29-1; D gene: TRBD1; clone size: NA; J gene: TRBJ1-2; CDR3 DNA: TGCAGCGTTCGCAATCCGGGACAGGGTCCCACACTTAACTATGGCTACACCTTC; CDR3 protein: CSVRNPGQGPTLNYGYTF
V gene: TRBV7-9; D gene: TRBD2; clone size: NA; J gene: TRBJ2-1; CDR3 DNA: TGTGCCAGCATCCACGAAAGCGGGGGGGCGGGTGAGCAGTTCTTC; CDR3 protein: CASIHESGGAGEQFF
V gene: TRBV7-2; D gene: NA; clone size: NA; J gene: TRBJ2-1; CDR3 DNA: TGTGCCAGCAGCTCGAGAGATGAGCAGTTCTTC; CDR3 protein: CASSSRDEQFF
V gene: TRBV6-1; D gene: NA; clone size: NA; J gene: TRBJ2-1; CDR3 DNA: TGTGCCAGCAGCCGGGGATATGACAATGAGCAGTTCTTC; CDR3 protein: CASSRGYDNEQFF
V gene: TRBV5-1; D gene: TRBD1; clone size: once; J gene: TRBJ1-5; CDR3 DNA: TGCGCCAGCAGCCGGACAGGGTCAAACAATCAGCCCCAGCATTTT; CDR3 protein: CASSRTGSNNQPQHF
V gene: TRBV2; D gene: NA; clone size: NA; J gene: TRBJ1-4; CDR3 DNA: TGTGCCAGCAAGGGTTTTGCTGGAGGCGAAAAACTGTTTTTT; CDR3 protein: CASKGFAGGEKLFF
V gene: TRBV5-4; D gene: NA; clone size: NA; J gene: TRBJ1-1; CDR3 DNA: TGTGCCAGCGGACGCCCGGGACAAGACACTGAAGCTTTCTTT; CDR3 protein: CASGRPGQDTEAFF
V gene: TRBV9; D gene: TRBD1; clone size: NA; J gene: TRBJ1-1; CDR3 DNA: TGTGCCAGCAGCGCAGCGACAGGGGACAGCACTGAAGCTTTCTTT; CDR3 protein: CASSAATGDSTEAFF
V gene: TRBV5-1; D gene: NA; clone size: NA; J gene: TRBJ1-3; CDR3 DNA: TGCGCCAGCAGCTTGGATGGGGCAGGGGCTGGAAACACCATATATTTT; CDR3 protein: CASSLDGAGAGNTIYF
V gene: TRBV28; D gene: NA; clone size: NA; J gene: TRBJ1-2; CDR3 DNA: TGTGCCAGCACCCTGGCGAGGGAGGGCTATGGCTACACCTTC; CDR3 protein: CASTLAREGYGYTF
V gene: TRBV18; D gene: NA; clone size: NA; J gene: TRBJ1-1; CDR3 DNA: TGTGCCAGCTCCCCCCTAGGACAGCAGAACACTGAAGCTTTCTTT; CDR3 protein: CASSPLGQQNTEAFF
V gene: TRBV28; D gene: NA; clone size: once; J gene: TRBJ1-2; CDR3 DNA: TGTGCCAGCAGTTTATTGGCAGGGCTCGGCTACACCTTC; CDR3 protein: CASSLLAGLGYTF
V gene: TRBV9; D gene: NA; clone size: NA; J gene: TRBJ2-3; CDR3 DNA: TGTGCCAGCAGCGTAGGTGGCGGGTGGAGCACAGATACGCAGTATTTT; CDR3 protein: CASSVGGGWSTDTQYF
V gene: TRBV19; D gene: TRBD1; clone size: NA; J gene: TRBJ1-4; CDR3 DNA: TGTGCCAGTAGTCCACAGGGGTGGTCTAATGAAAAACTGTTTTTT; CDR3 protein: CASSPQGWSNEKLFF
V gene: TRBV9; D gene: NA; clone size: NA; J gene: TRBJ2-2; CDR3 DNA: TGTGCCAGCAGCGTTTTGCCGGACAGTTTCACCGGGGAGCTGTTTTTT; CDR3 protein: CASSVLPDSFTGELFF
V gene: TRBV7-9; D gene: NA; clone size: NA; J gene: TRBJ1-3; CDR3 DNA: TGTGCCAGCAGCTTAGGGGCAGGAAGGAACGCTGGAAACACCATATATTTT; CDR3 protein: CASSLGAGRNAGNTIYF
V gene: TRBV5-1; D gene: NA; clone size: NA; J gene: TRBJ1-5; CDR3 DNA: TGCGCCAGCAGCTTGGAGGGGCACAATCAGCCCCAGCATTTT; CDR3 protein: CASSLEGHNQPQHF
V gene: TRBV5-1; D gene: TRBD1; clone size: NA; J gene: TRBJ1-1; CDR3 DNA: TGCGCCAGCAGCCCCGCACAGGGGGTCCTTAACACTGAAGCTTTCTTT; CDR3 protein: CASSPAQGVLNTEAFF
V gene: TRBV4-2; D gene: NA; clone size: NA; J gene: TRBJ2-5; CDR3 DNA: TGTGCCAGCAGCCGCCTCGGGACTCCGGTCCTTGAAGAGACCCAGTACTTC; CDR3 protein: CASSRLGTPVLEETQYF
V gene: TRBV4-1; D gene: TRBD1; clone size: NA; J gene: TRBJ2-3; CDR3 DNA: TGCGCCAGCAGCCAAAAGACAGGGGCGGAGACAGATACGCAGTATTTT; CDR3 protein: CASSQKTGAETDTQYF
V gene: TRBV4-1; D gene: TRBD2; clone size: NA; J gene: TRBJ2-5; CDR3 DNA: TGCGCCAGCAGCCAAGAGGTAGCGGGGGTTAGAGAGACCCAGTACTTC; CDR3 protein: CASSQEVAGVRETQYF
V gene: TRBV6-1; D gene: NA; clone size: NA; J gene: TRBJ1-1; CDR3 DNA: TGTGCCAGCAGTGAACCAGGGATGAACACTGAAGCTTTCTTT; CDR3 protein: CASSEPGMNTEAFF
V gene: TRBV4-2; D gene: TRBD2; clone size: NA; J gene: TRBJ2-7; CDR3 DNA: TGTGCCAGCAGCCAGACGGGACTAGCGGGCCCCTACGAGCAGTACTTC; CDR3 protein: CASSQTGLAGPYEQYF
V gene: TRBV7-2; D gene: NA; clone size: NA; J gene: TRBJ1-1; CDR3 DNA: TGTGCCAGCAGCTTCCAGCGGCTGAACACTGAAGCTTTCTTT; CDR3 protein: CASSFQRLNTEAFF
V gene: TRBV7-9; D gene: TRBD1; clone size: NA; J gene: TRBJ1-2; CDR3 DNA: TGTGCCAGCAGGTCGACAGGGGTCCATGGCTACACCTTT; CDR3 protein: CASRSTGVHGYTF
V gene: TRBV6-1; D gene: TRBD1; clone size: few; J gene: TRBJ1-1; CDR3 DNA: TGTGCCAGTAGCTTGGGGACAGGGCGACGAGTAGCTTTCTTT; CDR3 protein: CASSLGTGRRVAFF
V gene: TRBV10-3; D gene: NA; clone size: NA; J gene: TRBJ2-4; CDR3 DNA: TGTGCCATCAGTACCCCCGAAAGGCCAGGGAACATTCAGTACTTC; CDR3 protein: CAISTPERPGNIQYF
V gene: TRBV7-3; D gene: NA; clone size: NA; J gene: TRBJ2-3; CDR3 DNA: TGTGCCAGCAGCTCAGGGGACACAGATACGCAGTATTTT; CDR3 protein: CASSSGDTDTQYF
V gene: TRBV5-1; D gene: NA; clone size: NA; J gene: TRBJ1-1; CDR3 DNA: TGCGCCAGCAGCCCCCGTACCGGTGTAAACACTGAAGCTTTCTTT; CDR3 protein: CASSPRTGVNTEAFF
V gene: TRBV18; D gene: NA; clone size: NA; J gene: TRBJ2-2; CDR3 DNA: TGTGCCAGCTCACCACTCCCAGCGCCGAACGGGGAGCTGTTTTTT; CDR3 protein: CASSPLPAPNGELFF
V gene: TRBV5-1; D gene: TRBD1; clone size: once; J gene: TRBJ2-2; CDR3 DNA: TGCGCCAGCAGCTCACAGGGGGCGCCGTCCGGGGAGCTGTTTTTT; CDR3 protein: CASSSQGAPSGELFF
V gene: TRBV6-1; D gene: NA; clone size: NA; J gene: TRBJ1-2; CDR3 DNA: TGTGCCAGCAGGCTGACAGGCTTCTATGGCTACACCTTC; CDR3 protein: CASRLTGFYGYTF
V gene: TRBV12-5; D gene: NA; clone size: NA; J gene: TRBJ1-5; CDR3 DNA: TGTGCTAGTGGTTTGGCACAGGGAACGTTTAATCAGCCCCAGCATTTT; CDR3 protein: CASGLAQGTFNQPQHF
V gene: TRBV7-8; D gene: NA; clone size: NA; J gene: TRBJ2-2; CDR3 DNA: TGTGCCAGCAGCTTAGAAGCTCTGGAGGCTGGCACCGGGGAGCTGTTTTTT; CDR3 protein: CASSLEALEAGTGELFF
V gene: TRBV6-1; D gene: TRBD1; clone size: NA; J gene: TRBJ2-2; CDR3 DNA: TGTGCCAGCAGGGACAGGGACACCGGGGAGCTGTTTTTT; CDR3 protein: CASRDRDTGELFF
V gene: TRBV6-5; D gene: NA; clone size: NA; J gene: TRBJ1-6; CDR3 DNA: TGTGCCAGCAGAACAGGGTTGGGGATATCACCCCTCCACTTT; CDR3 protein: CASRTGLGISPLHF
V gene: TRBV5-1; D gene: TRBD1; clone size: few; J gene: TRBJ1-5; CDR3 DNA: TGCGCCAGCAGCTGGGGGAACGGGGACAGTAACCAGCCCCAGCATTTT; CDR3 protein: CASSWGNGDSNQPQHF
V gene: TRBV6-5; D gene: NA; clone size: NA; J gene: TRBJ2-5; CDR3 DNA: TGTGCCAGCAGTTACTCGAGCCCCGGACAGGAGACCCAGTACTTC; CDR3 protein: CASSYSSPGQETQYF
V gene: TRBV14; D gene: NA; clone size: NA; J gene: TRBJ1-2; CDR3 DNA: TGTGCCAGCAGCCAAGATCGGGGCAGGGGACATGGCTACACCTTC; CDR3 protein: CASSQDRGRGHGYTF
V gene: TRBV4-2; D gene: NA; clone size: NA; J gene: TRBJ2-7; CDR3 DNA: TGTGCCAGCAGCCCCGGGACACGACATGAGGAGCAGTACTTC; CDR3 protein: CASSPGTRHEEQYF
V gene: TRBV4-1; D gene: TRBD2; clone size: NA; J gene: TRBJ2-5; CDR3 DNA: TGCGCCAGCAGCCAAGCGGGAGGTTTAAAAGAGACCCAGTACTTC; CDR3 protein: CASSQAGGLKETQYF
V gene: TRBV25-1; D gene: TRBD1; clone size: NA; J gene: TRBJ2-1; CDR3 DNA: TGTGCCAGCAGTGATCGGGGACAGGGGGTAAGAAATGAGCAGTTCTTC; CDR3 protein: CASSDRGQGVRNEQFF
V gene: TRBV9; D gene: NA; clone size: NA; J gene: TRBJ2-5; CDR3 DNA: TGTGCCAGCAGCGTAGAAGGGGCCAAAGGAGAGATCCAGTACTTC; CDR3 protein: CASSVEGAKGEIQYF
V gene: TRBV29-1; D gene: NA; clone size: NA; J gene: TRBJ1-2; CDR3 DNA: TGCAGCGTTGAGCCAAATACGAGCCACTATGGCTACACCTTC; CDR3 protein: CSVEPNTSHYGYTF
V gene: TRBV2; D gene: NA; clone size: few; J gene: TRBJ1-1; CDR3 DNA: TGTGCCAGCACCGAGGAGGGACCCAGCACTGAAGCTTTCTTT; CDR3 protein: CASTEEGPSTEAFF
V gene: TRBV10-1; D gene: NA; clone size: NA; J gene: TRBJ1-4; CDR3 DNA: TGCGCCAGCAGTGAGTCGTCGGTCCCTAATGAAAAACTGTTTTTT; CDR3 protein: CASSESSVPNEKLFF
V gene: TRBV6-1; D gene: NA; clone size: NA; J gene: TRBJ2-1; CDR3 DNA: TGTGCCAGCAGTGGGTCTAGCGCCAGCTCCTACAATGAGCAGTTCTTC; CDR3 protein: CASSGSSASSYNEQFF
V gene: TRBV2; D gene: TRBD1; clone size: NA; J gene: TRBJ1-2; CDR3 DNA: TGTGCCAGCAGGGGGACAGGGGCGCATGGCTACACCTTC; CDR3 protein: CASRGTGAHGYTF
V gene: TRBV27; D gene: TRBD2; clone size: NA; J gene: TRBJ2-7; CDR3 DNA: TGTGCCAGCAGTACAGGACTAGCGGGGGGGTACGAGCAGTACTTC; CDR3 protein: CASSTGLAGGYEQYF
V gene: TRBV27; D gene: TRBD1; clone size: NA; J gene: TRBJ1-1; CDR3 DNA: TGTGCCAGCAGTTTACTTGGGACAGGGGTGACGAACACTGAAGCTTTCTTT; CDR3 protein: CASSLLGTGVTNTEAFF
V gene: TRBV7-3; D gene: NA; clone size: NA; J gene: TRBJ1-1; CDR3 DNA: TGTGCCAGCAGCTTGTCGCCGGGACAGAACACTGAAGCTTTCTTT; CDR3 protein: CASSLSPGQNTEAFF
V gene: TRBV5-1; D gene: NA; clone size: NA; J gene: TRBJ1-2; CDR3 DNA: TGCGCCAGCAGCCCTGAAGGCAGGGGTTATGGCTACACCTTC; CDR3 protein: CASSPEGRGYGYTF
V gene: TRBV9; D gene: TRBD2; clone size: few; J gene: TRBJ2-1; CDR3 DNA: TGTGCCAGCAGCCCCAGCGGGGGGGCCGTTGAGCAGTTCTTC; CDR3 protein: CASSPSGGAVEQFF
V gene: TRBV6-1; D gene: NA; clone size: NA; J gene: TRBJ2-3; CDR3 DNA: TGTGCCAGCAGTGAAGCAGGGGGTACGCAGTATTTT; CDR3 protein: CASSEAGGTQYF
V gene: TRBV5-1; D gene: NA; clone size: NA; J gene: TRBJ2-7; CDR3 DNA: TGCGCCAGCACGGATCAGGGATACGAGCAGTACTTC; CDR3 protein: CASTDQGYEQYF